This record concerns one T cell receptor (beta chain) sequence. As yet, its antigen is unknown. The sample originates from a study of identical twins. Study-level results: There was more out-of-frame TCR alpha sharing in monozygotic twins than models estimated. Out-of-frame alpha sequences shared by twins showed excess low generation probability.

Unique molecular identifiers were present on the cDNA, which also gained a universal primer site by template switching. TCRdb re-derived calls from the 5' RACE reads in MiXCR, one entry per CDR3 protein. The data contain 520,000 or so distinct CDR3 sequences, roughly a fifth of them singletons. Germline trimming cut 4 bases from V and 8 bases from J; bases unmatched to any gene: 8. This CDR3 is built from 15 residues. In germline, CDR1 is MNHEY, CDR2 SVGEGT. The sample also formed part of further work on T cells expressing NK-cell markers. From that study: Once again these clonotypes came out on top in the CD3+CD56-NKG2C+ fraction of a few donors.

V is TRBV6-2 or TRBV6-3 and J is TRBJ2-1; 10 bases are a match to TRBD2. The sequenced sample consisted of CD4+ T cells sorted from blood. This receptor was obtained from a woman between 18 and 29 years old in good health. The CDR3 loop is CASSFGASGSHEQFF. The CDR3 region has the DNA TGTGCCAGCAGTTTTGGGGCTAGCGGGAGCCATGAGCAGTTCTTC.